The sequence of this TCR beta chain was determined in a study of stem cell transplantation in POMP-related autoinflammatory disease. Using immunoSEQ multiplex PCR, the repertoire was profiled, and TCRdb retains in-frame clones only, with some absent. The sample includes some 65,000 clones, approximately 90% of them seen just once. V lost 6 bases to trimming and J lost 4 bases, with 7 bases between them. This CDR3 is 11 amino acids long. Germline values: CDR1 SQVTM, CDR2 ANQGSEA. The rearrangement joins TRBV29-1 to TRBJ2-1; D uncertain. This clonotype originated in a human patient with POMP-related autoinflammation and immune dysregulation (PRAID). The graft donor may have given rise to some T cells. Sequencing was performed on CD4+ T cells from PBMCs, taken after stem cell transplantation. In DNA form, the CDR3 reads TGCAGCGTCCCGACTTACAATGAGCAGTTCTTC. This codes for CSVPTYNEQFF.